The 19 T cell receptor beta chains below were found in one sample sequenced in a study of identical twins. TCRdb re-called the 5' RACE reads through MiXCR, storing one row per CDR3 protein. The sample carries around 370,000 distinct CDR3 sequences, approximately 8.7% recorded once. Material: naive T cells sorted from blood. The source is a woman in her fifties or sixties in good health.

This clonotype showed up just a few times. This chain links TRBV24-1 with TRBJ2-5; 10 nucleotides match TRBD1. V was pared by 0 bases and J by 2 bases, with 8 bases of the junction left unmatched. There are 18 residues in the CDR3. Germline-derived CDR1 and CDR2 are KGHDR and SFDVKD. CDR3 bases: TGTGCCACCAGTGATTTGAGGGGGACAGGGGTGTTACAAGAGACCCAGTACTTC. Translation gives CATSDLRGTGVLQETQYF.

This clonotype occurred many times. The chain carries TRBV12-3 or TRBV12-4 and TRBJ2-2; no definite D call. Trimming took off 3 bases at V and 2 bases at J, with 4 bases between the two ends. The CDR3 is made up of 13 amino acids. Here the CDR3 reads CASSLFNTGELFF. Here the CDR3 DNA reads TGTGCCAGCAGTTTGTTCAACACCGGGGAGCTGTTTTTT.

There are many counts of this clonotype. The rearrangement uses TRBV7-3 and TRBJ2-1; D is possibly TRBD1 (5 bases). The CDR3 sequence is 13 residues long. Germline CDR1 and CDR2: SGHTA and FQGTGA. V dropped 2 bases and J dropped 9 bases, with 11 bases sitting between them. Written as DNA, the CDR3 is TGTGCCAGCAGCTTACAGGGTCTGAGTGAGCAGTTCTTC. As protein: CASSLQGLSEQFF.

This clonotype has a handful of counts. The V call is TRBV7-8, the J call TRBJ2-1, with D hard to call. Trimming cost V 1 base and J 8 bases, with 15 bases left between them. The CDR3 sequence is 15 residues long. The V gene's germline CDR1 is SGHVS and CDR2 FQNEAQ. The CDR3 loop reads CASSLVGSEWDEQFF. The CDR3 DNA follows: TGTGCCAGCAGCTTAGTAGGTTCCGAGTGGGATGAGCAGTTCTTC.

This clonotype was found many times. This chain connects TRBV7-9 to TRBJ2-5; 7 bases map to TRBD1. The CDR3 spans 14 residues. Germline assignment: CDR1 SEHNR and CDR2 FQNEAQ (reference sequence). With 3 bases clipped from V and 5 bases from J, the junction kept 6 bases outside the gene matches. The chain's CDR3 is CASSLTGSGETQYF. The CDR3 DNA follows: TGTGCCAGCAGCTTGACAGGGAGTGGGGAGACCCAGTACTTC.

The chain couples TRBV29-1 to TRBJ1-1; 8 nucleotides match TRBD1. J was trimmed by 6 bases and V by 6 bases; bases with no gene match: 9. Germline CDR1 is SQVTM and CDR2 is ANQGSEA. The CDR3 has 13 residues. CDR3 residues: CSVQGGGSAEAFF. For the CDR3, the DNA is TGCAGCGTACAGGGGGGGGGGTCTGCTGAAGCTTTCTTT.

The chain links TRBV15 to TRBJ2-1; no reliable D call. Germline V CDR1 and CDR2: LNHNV, YYDKDF (reference sequence). This CDR3 has 11 residues. Trimming took 1 base from V and 9 from J, leaving 4 bases between them. CDR3 nucleotides: TGTGCCACCAGCAGAGGAAGTGAGCAGTTCTTC. This gives the protein CATSRGSEQFF.

This clonotype occurred a few times. The chain combines TRBV7-2 with TRBJ1-5; D remains unclear. CDR1 is SGHTA and CDR2 is FQGNSA in the germline V gene. CDR3 length: 13 residues. Deletions cut 0 bases from V and 7 bases from J, with 7 bases between. The CDR3 DNA sequence: TGTGCCAGCAGCTTAGCGTATTCGCAGCCCCAGCATTTT. It is translated as CASSLAYSQPQHF.

The chain has TRBV20-1 and TRBJ2-1; no clear D gene. Germline assignment: CDR1 DFQATT and CDR2 SNEGSKA (reference sequence). Deletions cut 3 bases from V and 8 bases from J, with 20 bases between. The CDR3 has 15 residues. DNA for the CDR3: TGCAGTGCTAGCGCTGGGGTAACTTTTGACGATGAGCAGTTCTTC. It is translated as CSASAGVTFDDEQFF.

The rearrangement links TRBV18 to TRBJ1-5; weak D call: TRBD1 (6 bases). Deletions cut 3 bases from V and 5 bases from J, with 11 bases between. CDR1 is KGHSH and CDR2 is LQKENI in the germline V gene. This CDR3 is 14 amino acids long. CDR3 nucleotide sequence: TGTGCCAGCTCACCGGACAGTTACCATCAGCCCCAGCATTTT. It encodes CASSPDSYHQPQHF. The full variable domain, in which reference TRBV18 and TRBJ1-5 provide the parts outside the CDR3, is NAGVMQNPRHLVRRRGQEARLRCSPMKGHSHVYWYRQLPEEGLKFMVYLQKENIIDESGMPKERFSAEFPKEGPSILRIQQVVRGDSAAYFCASSPDSYHQPQHFGDGTRLSIL.

This clonotype appeared many times. V is TRBV5-6 and J is TRBJ2-1; TRBD2 aligns across 15 bases. V dropped 5 bases and J dropped 8; count of bases not matched to a gene: 11. Germline assignment: CDR1 SGHDT and CDR2 YYEEEE. The CDR3 length is 17 residues. CDR3 DNA: TGTGCCAGCAGGATTGAGGGACTAGCGGGAGGCCCCCATGAGCAGTTCTTC. Its protein is CASRIEGLAGGPHEQFF.

This clonotype was picked up a small number of times. The rearrangement links TRBV12-3 or TRBV12-4 to TRBJ2-7, with D perhaps being TRBD1 or TRBD2 (5 bases each). The CDR3 has 13 residues. The germline V and J ends were trimmed by 5 bases and 3 bases, with 11 bases remaining between them. CDR3 in amino acids: CASSRGRGYEQYV. The CDR3 DNA is TGTGCCAGCAGTCGGGGACGGGGCTACGAGCAGTACGTC.

This clonotype was detected ten times or more. The chain recombines TRBV10-3 with TRBJ2-1; D remains ambiguous. Trimming pared 6 bases from V and 0 bases from J, leaving 9 bases between. CDR3 size: 14 residues. Germline lookup yields CDR1 ENHRY and CDR2 SYGVKD. In DNA, the CDR3 is TGTGCCATCAGGCGCCCGGACTCCTACAATGAGCAGTTCTTC. It yields the protein CAIRRPDSYNEQFF.

V and J are TRBV5-6 and TRBJ1-2; perhaps TRBD1 as D (5 bases). This CDR3 comprises 14 residues. From germline, CDR1 is SGHDT and CDR2 YYEEEE. V was trimmed by 6 bases and J by 3 bases, leaving 15 bases between them. The CDR3 DNA sequence: TGTGCCAGCAACCTAGGGGCCTCTGACTATGGCTACACCTTC. This sequence encodes CASNLGASDYGYTF.

V is TRBV19 and J is TRBJ2-7; D gene uncertain. The CDR3 is 13 amino acids. CDR1 is LNHDA and CDR2 is SQIVND in the germline V gene (reference sequence). The germline V and J ends were trimmed by 7 bases and 4 bases, with 14 bases remaining between them. The chain's CDR3 is CASTSNPGYEQYF. CDR3 bases: TGTGCCAGTACCTCCAATCCGGGTTACGAGCAGTACTTC.

This clonotype showed up just a few times. The chain is built from TRBV6-5 and TRBJ2-5, with unresolved D. V lost 2 bases and J 12 bases, leaving 10 bases between the germline ends. The germline V gene encodes CDR1 MNHEY and CDR2 SVGAGI. The CDR3 covers 11 residues. The CDR3 region has the DNA TGTGCCAGCAGTTACGGACGGATCGAGTACTTC. It specifies CASSYGRIEYF.

This clonotype was counted only a few times. This rearrangement joins TRBV6-5 to TRBJ1-1, with D perhaps matching TRBD1 (5 bases). This CDR3 region has 15 residues. Germline CDR1 reads MNHEY; CDR2 reads SVGAGI. The ends were cut back, 2 bases at V and 10 bases at J, with 20 bases in the middle. As DNA, the CDR3 is TGTGCCAGCAGTTACGGGACGGGGGGTAGGGAGGGAGCTTTCTTT. This codes for CASSYGTGGREGAFF.

The rearrangement joins TRBV12-3 or TRBV12-4 to TRBJ2-3, with a possible D match to TRBD1 (5 bases). Trimming took 1 base from V and 4 from J, leaving 6 bases between them. The CDR3 is 13 amino acids. The CDR3 DNA sequence: TGTGCCAGCAGTTTAGTACAGGCAGATACGCAGTATTTT. Translating it yields CASSLVQADTQYF.

V is TRBV7-6 and J is TRBJ1-1, with D perhaps TRBD1 (6 bases). V shed 2 bases and J shed 3 bases, with 16 bases lying between them. From germline, CDR1 is SGHVS and CDR2 FNYEAQ. This CDR3 contains 16 residues. This chain's CDR3 is CASSLSGGGSDTEAFF. The CDR3 DNA follows: TGTGCCAGCAGCTTATCCGGGGGCGGATCGGACACTGAAGCTTTCTTT.